The source of this T cell receptor (beta chain) is a study of blood T cell repertoires in COVID-19. Original processing notes: Amplifying reference gene primers gave estimates of nucleated cell counts. Sequencing used immunoSEQ multiplex PCR; TCRdb keeps in-frame clones, though not all of them. V, J and clone size derive from that table, while D and trimming were established from the DNA sequence. Of 200,000 to 300,000 clones in the sample, 84% are singletons; the top ten hold roughly 4%. The germline gives CDR1 SGHTA, CDR2 FQGNSA. V trimming: 1 base; J trimming: 8 bases; junction bases outside the gene matches: 5. The CDR3 loop spans 15 amino acids.

The sequence was obtained from a man between 60 and 75 years old with acute or convalescent COVID-19. V usage is TRBV7-2 and J usage is TRBJ2-1, with 10 positions matching TRBD2. The sample consisted of peripheral blood. The CDR3 sequence is CASSLVGTSVDEQFF. The CDR3 DNA is TGTGCCAGCAGCTTAGTTGGGACTAGCGTGGATGAGCAGTTCTTC. The variable domain in full, completed from reference TRBV7-2 and TRBJ2-1, reads GAGVSQSPSNKVTEKGKDVELRCDPISGHTALYWYRQSLGQGLEFLIYFQGNSAPDKSGLPSDRFSAERTGGSVSTLTIQRTQQEDSAVYLCASSLVGTSVDEQFFGPGTRLTVL.